Given below is one T cell receptor (beta chain) in context. Its antigen is not known. The sample originates from a study of beta chain features in type 1 diabetes. Study context: When patients were set against healthy donors, age, gender and cell yields were similar.

This CDR3 comprises 15 residues. The germline V gene has CDR1 SGHRS and CDR2 YFSETQ. The V segment lost 0 bases and the J segment 5 bases; nucleotides outside the gene matches: 5. What was sequenced were expressed TCRB transcripts, since all of the isolated RNA had been reverse transcribed. The average output of naive, central memory and regulatory T cell samples was roughly 3.6 million reads. Clones were read by immunoSEQ multiplex PCR, and TCRdb kept only the in-frame ones, dropping some. The repertoire consists of around 300,000 clones, with 15% occurring once and the leading ten covering roughly 0.015%. Whole-study findings and limits: People with Type 1 diabetes carried modestly yet significantly shorter TCRB CDR3s in all four CD4+ subsets.

V usage is TRBV5-1 and J usage is TRBJ2-1, with TRBD1 matching over 7 bases. The receptor was derived from a man younger than 35 with type 1 diabetes. Sequenced material: naive CD4+ T cells from blood. The chain's CDR3 is CASSLVAGGHNEQFF. The CDR3 bases are TGCGCCAGCAGCTTGGTTGCAGGGGGACACAATGAGCAGTTCTTC.